The source of this T cell receptor (beta chain) is a study of early T cells in non-severe SARS-CoV-2 infection. Study information: Investigators sequenced bulk RNA drawn from unsorted whole blood, and chains remained unpaired.

In its sample, this clonotype was seen many times. Its target is unknown. Study-wide results and caveats: VDJdb matching skewed toward anti-spike CD8 responses, missing private and CD4 specificities.

cDNA molecules, individually, were tagged with unique molecular identifiers. TCRdb fed the 5' RACE reads into MiXCR, producing one record per CDR3 protein. The data show around 39,000 distinct CDR3 sequences, with 5% to 6% seen just once and roughly 6.3% held by the top ten. Trimming left V 7 bases short and J 5 bases short, with 14 bases between. The CDR3 is 13 amino acids. CDR1 is MNHEY and CDR2 is SVGAGI in the germline V gene. This clonotype originated in an adult who was a healthcare worker with PCR-confirmed SARS-CoV-2 infection or an uninfected control (not recorded which). The starting material was whole blood, obtained at baseline. The genes are TRBV6-5 and TRBJ1-1; D is uncertain. The CDR3 is CASIKRPGTEAFF. CDR3 nucleotide sequence: TGTGCCAGCATCAAGCGACCGGGAACTGAAGCTTTCTTT.